What follows is one T cell receptor beta chain and its context. Its antigen is unidentified. Individual cDNA molecules each received unique molecular identifiers attached to them. TCRdb passed the 5' RACE reads through MiXCR, listing each CDR3 protein once. Altogether roughly 100,000 distinct CDR3 sequences are present, about an eighth being singletons, with the ten largest covering nearly 4.5%. The sample comes from a study of early T cells in non-severe SARS-CoV-2 infection. Study context: Unsorted whole blood bulk RNA was sequenced, with unpaired chains. Study-level points and caveats: Anti-spike CD8 specificities were favored by VDJdb matching, whose results missed private and CD4 specificities.

The source of this sequence is an adult who was a healthcare worker with PCR-confirmed SARS-CoV-2 infection or an uninfected control (not recorded which). Specimen: whole blood, collected at baseline.

CDR3 loop: CASSEVWGFPTDTQYF. In DNA, the CDR3 is TGTGCCAGCAGTGAAGTCTGGGGGTTCCCGACAGATACGCAGTATTTT. This chain connects TRBV6-4 to TRBJ2-3, with D possibly called TRBD1 or TRBD2 (5 bases each). V was trimmed by 3 bases and J by 3 bases, leaving 16 bases between them. CDR1 and CDR2 from the germline V gene are MRHNA and SNTAGT. CDR3 size: 16 residues.